Below are 5 T cell receptor beta chains sequenced from a single sample in a study of blood T cell repertoires in COVID-19. The method was immunoSEQ multiplex PCR; TCRdb's version includes in-frame clones alone and lacks a portion of them. Among just over 650,000 clones listed, 80% to 90% were seen once. Sequencing used peripheral blood. These receptors originate from a woman aged 18 to 35 with acute or convalescent COVID-19.

The chain employs TRBV7-9 and TRBJ2-7, with D possibly being TRBD1 (6 bases). Trimming shortened V by 1 base and J by 4 bases, and 11 bases separated the two germline ends. There are 14 residues in the CDR3. Germline assignment: CDR1 SEHNR and CDR2 FQNEAQ (reference sequence). DNA for the CDR3: TGTGCCAGCAGCTTAGAAGGACAGCCATACGAGCAGTACTTC. Its translation is CASSLEGQPYEQYF.

The chain uses TRBV5-1 and TRBJ2-1; D is perhaps TRBD1 (6 bases). V gave up 2 bases and J gave up 8 bases, with 29 bases separating them. CDR1 is SGHRS, CDR2 YFSETQ, per germline. CDR3 length equals 19 residues. This CDR3 reads CASSFTGTLLRTALDEQFF. The CDR3 nucleotides are TGCGCCAGCAGCTTCACCGGCACATTACTCCGGACAGCGCTCGATGAGCAGTTCTTC.

The chain combines TRBV28 with TRBJ1-1, with 7 nucleotides matching TRBD1. There are 12 residues in the CDR3. Germline V CDR1 and CDR2: MDHEN, SYDVKM. The V gene end was trimmed by 7 bases and the J gene end by 10 bases; junction bases not matched to a gene: 9. CDR3 coding DNA: TGTGCCAGCACCGACAGGGCCTTGGGAGCTTTCTTT. It codes for CASTDRALGAFF.

The J gene is TRBJ1-3, the V gene TRBV13; D remains ambiguous. Germline values: CDR1 PRHDT, CDR2 FYEKMQ (reference sequence). The CDR3 spans 14 residues. V was clipped by 4 bases and J by 2 bases, with 9 bases between them. Written as DNA, the CDR3 is TGTGCCAGCAGCTCGGGATTAGCTGGAAACACCATATATTTT. This gives the protein CASSSGLAGNTIYF.

This chain connects TRBV6-6 to TRBJ1-2; tentatively, D is TRBD1 (6 bases). CDR1 is MNHNY and CDR2 is SVGAGI in the germline V gene (reference sequence). V shed 8 bases and J shed 4 bases, with 14 bases lying between them. The length of the CDR3 is 13 residues. The CDR3: CASAATGIYGYTF. The DNA for the CDR3 is TGTGCCAGCGCCGCTACAGGGATCTATGGCTACACCTTC.